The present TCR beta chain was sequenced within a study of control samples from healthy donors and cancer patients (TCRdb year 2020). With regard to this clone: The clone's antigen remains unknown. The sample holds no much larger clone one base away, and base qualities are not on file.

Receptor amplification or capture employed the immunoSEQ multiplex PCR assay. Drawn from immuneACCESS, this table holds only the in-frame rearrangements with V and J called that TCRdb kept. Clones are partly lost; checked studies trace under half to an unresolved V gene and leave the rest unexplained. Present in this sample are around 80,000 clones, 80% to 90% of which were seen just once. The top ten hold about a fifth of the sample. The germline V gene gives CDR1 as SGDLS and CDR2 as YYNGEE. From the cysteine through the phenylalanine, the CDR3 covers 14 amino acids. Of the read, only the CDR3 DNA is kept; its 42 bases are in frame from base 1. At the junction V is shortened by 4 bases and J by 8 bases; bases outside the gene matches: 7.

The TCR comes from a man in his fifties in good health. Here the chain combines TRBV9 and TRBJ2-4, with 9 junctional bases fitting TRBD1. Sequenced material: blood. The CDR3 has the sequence CASSPGQGLDIQYF. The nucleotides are TGTGCCAGCAGCCCGGGACAGGGCCTGGACATTCAGTACTTC.